This TCR beta chain stems from a study of T cells in Graves' hyperthyroidism and ophthalmopathy. Overall study findings and caveats: Researchers found most expanded thyroid clonotypes above 0.001 in blood as well. The model predicted ophthalmopathy a median approximately seven months before onset.

A word on this clonotype: Its antigen is undetermined.

Regions amplified from RNA transcripts were the TCR beta CDR3 regions. A set of HTBI primers served as the primers for a first-round RT-PCR of the TCR CDR3. From the multiplex PCR reads, TCRdb called clonotypes with MiXCR, one entry per CDR3 protein. The sample consists of about 530,000 distinct CDR3 sequences, roughly 17% of them appearing once. J was trimmed by 5 bases and V by 6 bases; bases with no gene match: 8. The CDR3 covers 14 residues. CDR1 is SGHRS and CDR2 is YFSETQ in the germline V gene. The chain carries TRBV5-1 and TRBJ1-1, with TRBD1 matching over 9 bases. This receptor was obtained from a woman younger than 35 with Graves' ophthalmopathy. The sequenced sample was blood. The CDR3 spells CASTPGTGKTEAFF. CDR3 bases: TGCGCCAGCACCCCCGGGACAGGGAAGACTGAAGCTTTCTTT.